Each of the 5 T cell receptor beta chains below was sequenced from the same sample in a study of radiotherapy plus CTLA-4 blockade in lung cancer. Sequencing was performed with immunoSEQ multiplex PCR; in TCRdb, only in-frame clones are kept and a portion is missing. The sample includes some 110,000 clones, approximately 90% of them seen just once. Sample: peripheral blood, taken from a patient treated with radiotherapy plus ipilimumab. The receptors were sampled from a human donor with non-small cell lung cancer that progressed on radiotherapy plus ipilimumab.

This chain connects TRBV20-1 to TRBJ2-1; D unclear. V lost 5 bases, J lost 8 bases, and 10 bases lay in between. Germline CDR1 DFQATT, CDR2 SNEGSKA (reference sequence). This CDR3 contains 11 residues. Here the CDR3 DNA reads TGCAGTGCTCGAAATACTTATGAGCAGTTCTTC. This codes for CSARNTYEQFF.

This clone appeared a single time. The sample carries other DNA sequences with the same CDR3. The chain employs TRBV9 and TRBJ1-1; D may be TRBD1 (5 bases). Germline CDR1 is SGDLS and CDR2 is YYNGEE. CDR3 size: 15 residues. V dropped 4 bases and J dropped 4 bases, with 17 bases sitting between them. The CDR3 region has the DNA TGTGCCAGCAGCCCAACGACACCAGGGAGCACTGAAGCTTTCTTT. This encodes CASSPTTPGSTEAFF.

V gene TRBV7-9 combines with J gene TRBJ2-1; no clear D. This CDR3 is 13 amino acids long. Trimming removed 1 base from V and 7 bases from J, with 8 bases in between. Looked up from germline, CDR1 is SEHNR and CDR2 is FQNEAQ (reference sequence). Here the CDR3 DNA reads TGTGCCAGCAGCTTAGGGTGGGTAAATGAGCAGTTCTTC. Translating gives CASSLGWVNEQFF. The full variable domain, its missing parts supplied by reference TRBV7-9 and TRBJ2-1, is DTGVSQNPRHKITKRGQNVTFRCDPISEHNRLYWYRQTLGQGPEFLTYFQNEAQLEKSRLLSDRFSAERPKGSFSTLEIQRTEQGDSAMYLCASSLGWVNEQFFGPGTRLTVL.

The chain combines TRBV10-2 with TRBJ2-5, with 8 bases that match TRBD2. CDR1 and CDR2 (germline): WSHSY, SAAADI. Germline trimming cut 6 bases from V and 5 bases from J; bases unmatched to any gene: 5. The CDR3 consists of 13 residues. CDR3 region: CASRGAGDETQYF. The CDR3 DNA reads TGCGCCAGCAGAGGAGCGGGAGACGAGACCCAGTACTTC.

With regard to this clone: Other DNA sequences in the sample encode the same CDR3. The V and J genes are TRBV9 and TRBJ2-3; TRBD2 might be the D (6 bases). Between the trimmed V and J ends, which lost 0 bases and 1 base, there was a span of 12 bases. The germline V gene encodes CDR1 SGDLS and CDR2 YYNGEE. This CDR3 comprises 16 residues. Written as DNA, the CDR3 is TGTGCCAGCAGCGTAGGTGAGGGAGGTCGCACAGATACGCAGTATTTT. The encoded protein is CASSVGEGGRTDTQYF.